Shown below are 21 T cell receptor beta chains from a single sample sequenced in a study of blood T cells in healthy people across ages. A sample-barcoded 5' primer and a J-beta primer mix were used in a second PCR of about 7 to 12 cycles. TCRdb ran MiXCR on the 5' RACE reads and lists one entry per CDR3 protein. The table includes around 820,000 distinct CDR3 sequences, roughly 25% detected once. This sample was also put to use in a study of T cells of mothers and their children.

The material sequenced was blood. All receptors derive from a boy between 10 and 17 years old in good health.

The table lists this clonotype with a few counts. V gene TRBV20-1 combines with J gene TRBJ1-6; no firm D call. Germline V gene data show CDR1 as DFQATT and CDR2 as SNEGSKA (reference sequence). With 2 bases removed from V and 7 bases from J, the gap between germline ends came to 18 bases. The CDR3 consists of 16 residues. Written as DNA, the CDR3 is TGCAGTGCTAGATTGGGTCCAGCCCTGGCGAATTCACCCCTCCACTTT. Protein product: CSARLGPALANSPLHF.

This chain connects TRBV3-1 to TRBJ2-7; TRBD1 or TRBD2 may be the D gene (6 bases each). The CDR3 is made up of 14 amino acids. The germline V gene encodes CDR1 LGHDT and CDR2 YNNKEL (reference sequence). Trimming took 1 base from V and 5 from J, leaving 12 bases between them. The CDR3 is CASSQGQGRHEQYF. CDR3 sequence (DNA): TGTGCCAGCAGCCAAGGTCAGGGGAGGCACGAGCAGTACTTC.

This clonotype was seen a few times. The chain carries TRBV29-1 and TRBJ1-2; the D gene is possibly TRBD1 (6 bases). The CDR3 length is 14 residues. Germline loops: CDR1 SQVTM, CDR2 ANQGSEA. The germline V and J ends were trimmed by 4 bases and 0 bases, with 12 bases remaining between them. Here the CDR3 reads CSVVGDTTNYGYTF. Written as DNA, the CDR3 is TGCAGCGTTGTAGGGGACACCACTAACTATGGCTACACCTTC.

CDR3 DNA: TGTGCCAGCAGCCCAACCGGACAGGGGACCTACGAGCAGTACTTC. It is translated as CASSPTGQGTYEQYF. The chain recombines TRBV7-2 with TRBJ2-7, with 9 bases identical to TRBD1. The J segment lost 2 bases and the V segment lost 5 bases, leaving 7 bases of the junction unmatched. CDR1 is SGHTA and CDR2 is FQGNSA in the germline V gene. This CDR3 spans 15 amino acids.

This clonotype was seen more than once but under ten times. J is TRBJ1-2 and V is TRBV28; D gene ambiguous. This CDR3 has 13 residues. The V end was cut by 2 bases, the J end by 6 bases, with 10 bases between. CDR1 is MDHEN and CDR2 is SYDVKM in the germline V gene. The CDR3 nucleotides read TGTGCCAGCAGTTTAGGGAGGGTCCATGGCTACACCTTC. Its translation: CASSLGRVHGYTF.

The chain couples TRBV7-9 to TRBJ1-4; no clear D gene. This CDR3 contains 16 residues. From germline, CDR1 is SEHNR and CDR2 FQNEAQ (reference sequence). Trimming removed 4 bases at V and 8 bases at J, with 20 bases between. This CDR3 reads CASSSAVGVFLEKLFF. CDR3 nucleotide sequence: TGTGCCAGCAGCTCTGCCGTTGGGGTTTTTCTCGAAAAACTGTTTTTT. The full variable domain, with the rest looked up from reference TRBV7-9 and TRBJ1-4, is DTGVSQNPRHKITKRGQNVTFRCDPISEHNRLYWYRQTLGQGPEFLTYFQNEAQLEKSRLLSDRFSAERPKGSFSTLEIQRTEQGDSAMYLCASSSAVGVFLEKLFFGSGTQLSVL.

The chain is built from TRBV7-3 and TRBJ2-3; D is uncertain. V lost 5 bases, J lost 1 base, and 13 bases lay in between. Per the germline V gene, CDR1 is SGHTA and CDR2 is FQGTGA. The CDR3 consists of 15 residues. This CDR3 reads CASSGVGGGTDTQYF. CDR3 DNA sequence: TGTGCCAGCAGCGGAGTAGGCGGCGGCACAGATACGCAGTATTTT.

V and J are TRBV6-6 and TRBJ2-5; D might be TRBD1 or TRBD2, each matching 5 bases. V lost 6 bases and J lost 0, with 11 bases in between. The CDR3 is made up of 14 amino acids. Germline V lookup: CDR1 MNHNY, CDR2 SVGAGI (reference sequence). Written as DNA, the CDR3 is TGTGCCAGCAGAGACAGCGGTAACCAAGAGACCCAGTACTTC. Protein: CASRDSGNQETQYF.

This clonotype was counted only a few times. V usage is TRBV10-3 and J usage is TRBJ2-7; D uncertain. CDR3 length equals 12 residues. Trimming cost V 3 bases and J 2 bases, with 5 bases left between them. Germline V gene sequence: CDR1 ENHRY, CDR2 SYGVKD. The CDR3 is CAISEGTYEQYF. The CDR3 DNA follows: TGTGCCATCAGTGAAGGAACCTACGAGCAGTACTTC.

The sample holds a few counts of this clonotype. The chain has TRBV20-1 and TRBJ2-5; 7 bases match TRBD1. The assigned J gene may be wrong: the sequence end matches TRBJ2-7 better. This CDR3 is built from 16 residues. CDR1 DFQATT and CDR2 SNEGSKA come from the germline V gene (reference sequence). The chain's CDR3 is CSARRGPTGSSYEQYF. CDR3 nucleotide sequence: TGCAGTGCTAGGAGGGGGCCCACGGGGAGCTCCTACGAGCAGTACTTC.

This clonotype was observed a few times. The chain joins TRBV4-2 to TRBJ1-1; D perhaps matches TRBD1 (5 bases). With 0 bases removed from V and 4 bases from J, the gap between germline ends came to 12 bases. In germline, CDR1 is LGHNA, CDR2 YNFKEQ. The CDR3 has 15 amino acids. This chain's CDR3 is CASSQDRRGPTEAFF. In DNA, the CDR3 is TGTGCCAGCAGCCAAGATCGGAGGGGACCCACTGAAGCTTTCTTT.

V and J are TRBV4-2 and TRBJ2-1; D may be TRBD2 (6 bases). Germline CDR1 reads LGHNA; CDR2 reads YNFKEQ. V was pared by 1 base and J by 8 bases, with 15 bases between. This CDR3 has 15 residues. CDR3 sequence: CASSQGAGRLDEQFF. In DNA form, the CDR3 reads TGTGCCAGCAGCCAAGGCGCGGGAAGATTGGATGAGCAGTTCTTC.

This clonotype appeared a few times. V and J are TRBV7-9 and TRBJ2-5; tentatively, D is TRBD1 (6 bases). Germline CDR1 is SEHNR and CDR2 is FQNEAQ (reference sequence). The CDR3 runs to 14 residues. With 5 bases removed from V and 5 bases from J, the gap between germline ends came to 15 bases. CDR3: CASSNGRTEETQYF. The CDR3 region has the DNA TGTGCCAGCAGCAACGGTAGGACAGAGGAGACCCAGTACTTC.

This clonotype has only a few counts. The genes are TRBV2 and TRBJ2-5; D unclear. V gave up 1 base and J gave up 2 bases, with 8 bases separating them. The CDR3 is 14 residues long. The V gene's germline CDR1 is SNHLY and CDR2 FYNNEI. CDR3 nucleotides: TGTGCCAGCAGTGAAGGGTTCAGGCAAGAGACCCAGTACTTC. Residues: CASSEGFRQETQYF.

CDR3 nucleotides: TGTGCCAGCACTATACTCGGGGGATCGACTGAAGCTTTCTTT. Residues: CASTILGGSTEAFF. V and J are TRBV28 and TRBJ1-1; maybe TRBD1 (5 bases). The CDR3 loop spans 14 amino acids. V lost 7 bases and J lost 5, with 17 bases in between. The germline gives CDR1 MDHEN, CDR2 SYDVKM.

As regards this clonotype: A junction boundary mismatches the germline segment, possibly from a read error. The genes are TRBV3-1 and TRBJ1-4; 10 positions match TRBD1. The CDR3 extends over 16 amino acids. Looked up from germline, CDR1 is LGHDT and CDR2 is YNNKEL (reference sequence). The CDR3, as DNA: TGTGCTAGCAGCCAGATAACCGGGACAGGGGATGAAAAACTGTTTTTT. It translates to CASSQITGTGDEKLFF.

Ten or more counts support this clonotype. The V and J genes are TRBV7-9 and TRBJ2-1; D is unclear. The germline CDR1 and CDR2 sequences are SEHNR and FQNEAQ (reference sequence). The CDR3 runs 14 residues. V lost 5 bases and J 8 bases, leaving 16 bases between the germline ends. The DNA of the CDR3 is TGTGCCAGCAGCCGAGCGTCCGAGGCGTATGAGCAGTTCTTC. It specifies CASSRASEAYEQFF.

As to this clonotype: An end of the junction does not agree with germline; a read error may underlie this. The V gene is TRBV7-2, the J gene TRBJ1-1; a weak D match, TRBD1 (6 bases). Germline assignment: CDR1 SGHTA and CDR2 FQGNSA. There are 14 residues in the CDR3. CDR3 in amino acids: CASSSRRGYTVAFF. CDR3 in DNA: TGTGCCAGCAGCTCGCGGAGGGGGTACACTGTAGCTTTCTTT.

The chain employs TRBV7-3 and TRBJ2-3; TRBD1 aligns across 10 bases. CDR1 SGHTA and CDR2 FQGTGA come from the germline V gene. V shed 1 base and J 5 bases; nucleotides not matched to a gene: 9. This CDR3 has 17 residues. The CDR3 region has the DNA TGTGCCAGCAGCTTAAGGCCCCTCGGGACAGGGGTAGATACGCAGTATTTT. As protein: CASSLRPLGTGVDTQYF.

V and J are TRBV6-2 or TRBV6-3 and TRBJ1-6; D gene ambiguous. Trimming took 4 bases from V and 6 from J, leaving 10 bases between them. The germline gives CDR1 MNHEY, CDR2 SVGEGT. The CDR3 has 14 amino acids. CDR3 in amino acids: CASSSDLSNSPLHF. CDR3 DNA: TGTGCCAGCAGTTCGGACCTTTCTAATTCACCCCTCCACTTT.

This chain uses TRBV4-3 with TRBJ2-3; possibly TRBD1 for D (5 bases). The CDR3 loop spans 12 amino acids. Trimming pared 3 bases from V and 6 bases from J, leaving 7 bases between. CDR1 is LGHNA, CDR2 YSLEER, per germline. The CDR3 here is CASSQKGDTQYF. CDR3 in DNA: TGCGCCAGCAGCCAGAAGGGGGATACGCAGTATTTT.